This T cell receptor beta chain stems from a study of lymphopenia after photon versus proton radiotherapy. Sequencing used immunoSEQ multiplex PCR; TCRdb keeps in-frame clones, though not all of them. This sample carries tens of thousands of clones, more than 75% of them seen once, and the ten largest clones take 0.81%. The V end was cut by 4 bases, the J end by 3 bases, with 9 bases between. This CDR3 contains 13 residues. CDR1 and CDR2 from the germline V gene are MNHEY and SVGAGI. A note on this clone: What it binds is unknown.

Findings and limits, study-wide: After the lymphocyte nadir, photon-treated repertoires showed oligoclonal expansion, especially of CD8+ Temra cells. In patients who died, overall survival fell as post-nadir TCR diversity dropped more. Proton therapy kept repertoires fairly stable, unlike photons, which gained effector/memory cells.

The sample in question was peripheral blood, obtained from a patient treated with photon-based radiotherapy. This rearrangement joins TRBV6-5 to TRBJ1-1; no definite D call. The TCR comes from a woman in her fifties or sixties with cholangiocarcinoma. In DNA, the CDR3 is TGTGCCAGCAGTTTTAGAACAGACACTGAAGCTTTCTTT. Amino acid sequence: CASSFRTDTEAFF.